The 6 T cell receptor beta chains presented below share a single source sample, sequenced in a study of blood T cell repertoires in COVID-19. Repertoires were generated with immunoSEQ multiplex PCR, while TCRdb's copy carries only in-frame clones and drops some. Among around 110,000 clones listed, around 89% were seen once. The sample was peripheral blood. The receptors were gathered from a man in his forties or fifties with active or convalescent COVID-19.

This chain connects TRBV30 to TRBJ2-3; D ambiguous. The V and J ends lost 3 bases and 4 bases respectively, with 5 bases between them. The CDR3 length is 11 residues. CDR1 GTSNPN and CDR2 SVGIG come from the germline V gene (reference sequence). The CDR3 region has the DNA TGTGCCTGGAGCCGGGCAGATACGCAGTATTTT. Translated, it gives CAWSRADTQYF.

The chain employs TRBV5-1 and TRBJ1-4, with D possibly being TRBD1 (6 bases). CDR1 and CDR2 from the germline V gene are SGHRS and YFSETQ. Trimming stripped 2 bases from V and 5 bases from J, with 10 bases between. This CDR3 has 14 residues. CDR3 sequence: CASSLGGANEKLFF. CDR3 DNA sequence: TGCGCCAGCAGCTTAGGGGGGGCCAATGAAAAACTGTTTTTT.

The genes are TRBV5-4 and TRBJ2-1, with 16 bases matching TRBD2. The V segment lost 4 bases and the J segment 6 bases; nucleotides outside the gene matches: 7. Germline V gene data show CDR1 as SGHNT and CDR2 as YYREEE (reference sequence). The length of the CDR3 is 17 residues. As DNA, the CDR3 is TGTGCCAGCAGCCCGGGACTAGCGGGAGGGCCCAGCAATGAGCAGTTCTTC. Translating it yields CASSPGLAGGPSNEQFF.

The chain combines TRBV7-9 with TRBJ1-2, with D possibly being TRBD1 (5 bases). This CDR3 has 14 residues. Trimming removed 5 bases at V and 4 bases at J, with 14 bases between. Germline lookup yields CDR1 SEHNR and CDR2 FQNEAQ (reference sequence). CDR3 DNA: TGTGCCAGCAGCCCGAGAGAAGACAGCTATGGCTACACCTTC. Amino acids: CASSPREDSYGYTF.

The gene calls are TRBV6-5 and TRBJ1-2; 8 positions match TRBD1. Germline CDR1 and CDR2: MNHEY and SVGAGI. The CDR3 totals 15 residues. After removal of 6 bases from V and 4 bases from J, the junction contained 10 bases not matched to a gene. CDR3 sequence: CASRGTGESRYGYTF. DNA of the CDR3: TGTGCCAGCAGAGGGACAGGAGAGTCCCGCTATGGCTACACCTTC.

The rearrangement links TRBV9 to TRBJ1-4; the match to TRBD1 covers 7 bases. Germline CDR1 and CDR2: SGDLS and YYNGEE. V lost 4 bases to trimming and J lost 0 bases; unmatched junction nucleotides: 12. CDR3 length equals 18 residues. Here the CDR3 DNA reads TGTGCCAGCAGCCCTTGGGACAGCAGCCCCGCAACTAATGAAAAACTGTTTTTT. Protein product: CASSPWDSSPATNEKLFF.